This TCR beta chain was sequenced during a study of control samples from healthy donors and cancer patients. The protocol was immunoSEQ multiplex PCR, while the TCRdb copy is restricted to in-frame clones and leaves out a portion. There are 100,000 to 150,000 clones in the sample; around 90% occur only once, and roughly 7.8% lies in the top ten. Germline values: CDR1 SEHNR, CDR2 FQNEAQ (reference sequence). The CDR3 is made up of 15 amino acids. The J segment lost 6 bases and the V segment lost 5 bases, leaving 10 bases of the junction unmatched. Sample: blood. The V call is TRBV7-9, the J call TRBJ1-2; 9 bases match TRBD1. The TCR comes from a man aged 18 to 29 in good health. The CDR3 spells CASSLVGGTGNGYTF. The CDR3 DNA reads TGTGCCAGCAGCCTAGTAGGGGGGACAGGGAATGGCTACACCTTC. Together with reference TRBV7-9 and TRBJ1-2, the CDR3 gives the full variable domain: DTGVSQNPRHKITKRGQNVTFRCDPISEHNRLYWYRQTLGQGPEFLTYFQNEAQLEKSRLLSDRFSAERPKGSFSTLEIQRTEQGDSAMYLCASSLVGGTGNGYTFGSGTRLTVV.